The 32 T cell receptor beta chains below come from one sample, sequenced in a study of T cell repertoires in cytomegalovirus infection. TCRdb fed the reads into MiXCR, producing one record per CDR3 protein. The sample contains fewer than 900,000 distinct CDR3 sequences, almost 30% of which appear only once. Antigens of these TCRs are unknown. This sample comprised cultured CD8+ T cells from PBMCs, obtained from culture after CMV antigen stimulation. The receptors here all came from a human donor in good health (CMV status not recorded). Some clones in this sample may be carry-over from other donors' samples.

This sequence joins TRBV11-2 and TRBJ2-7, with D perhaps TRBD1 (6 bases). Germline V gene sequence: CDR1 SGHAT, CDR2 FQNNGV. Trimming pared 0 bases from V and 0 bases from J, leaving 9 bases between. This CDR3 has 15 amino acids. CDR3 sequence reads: CASSLDQGSSYEQYV. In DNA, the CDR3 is TGTGCCAGCAGCTTAGACCAGGGGAGCTCCTACGAGCAGTACGTC.

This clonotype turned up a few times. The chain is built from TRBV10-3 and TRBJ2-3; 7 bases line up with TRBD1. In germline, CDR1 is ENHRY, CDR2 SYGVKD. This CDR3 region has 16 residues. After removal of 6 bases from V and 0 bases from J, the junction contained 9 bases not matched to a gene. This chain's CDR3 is CAIRDQKGASTDTQYF. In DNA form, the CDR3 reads TGTGCCATCAGGGACCAAAAGGGGGCTAGCACAGATACGCAGTATTTT.

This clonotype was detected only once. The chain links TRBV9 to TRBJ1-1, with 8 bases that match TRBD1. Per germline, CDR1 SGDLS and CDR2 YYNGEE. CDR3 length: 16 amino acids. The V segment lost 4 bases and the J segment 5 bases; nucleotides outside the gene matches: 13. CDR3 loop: CASSTHLDRGGTEAFF. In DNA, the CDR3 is TGTGCCAGCAGCACCCACCTTGACAGGGGAGGTACTGAAGCTTTCTTT.

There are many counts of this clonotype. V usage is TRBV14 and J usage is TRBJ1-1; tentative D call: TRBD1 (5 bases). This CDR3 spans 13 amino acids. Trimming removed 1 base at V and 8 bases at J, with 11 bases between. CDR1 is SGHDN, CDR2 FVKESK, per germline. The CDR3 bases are TGTGCCAGCAGCCAAGTACTGCGGGGGGAAGCTTTCTTT. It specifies CASSQVLRGEAFF.

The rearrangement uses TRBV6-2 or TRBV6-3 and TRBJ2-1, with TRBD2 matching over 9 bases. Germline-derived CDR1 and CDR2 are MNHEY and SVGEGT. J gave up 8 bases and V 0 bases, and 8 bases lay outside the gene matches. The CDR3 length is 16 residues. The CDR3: CASSYSRRGGLDEQFF. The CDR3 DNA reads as TGTGCCAGCAGTTACTCGAGGCGGGGGGGCCTCGATGAGCAGTTCTTC.

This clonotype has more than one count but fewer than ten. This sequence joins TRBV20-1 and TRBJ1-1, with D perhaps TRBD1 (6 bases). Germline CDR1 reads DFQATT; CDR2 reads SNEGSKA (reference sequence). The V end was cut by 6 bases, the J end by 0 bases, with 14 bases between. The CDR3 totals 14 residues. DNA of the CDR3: TGCAGTGCGACTCCACAGGGCATGAACACTGAAGCTTTCTTT. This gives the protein CSATPQGMNTEAFF.

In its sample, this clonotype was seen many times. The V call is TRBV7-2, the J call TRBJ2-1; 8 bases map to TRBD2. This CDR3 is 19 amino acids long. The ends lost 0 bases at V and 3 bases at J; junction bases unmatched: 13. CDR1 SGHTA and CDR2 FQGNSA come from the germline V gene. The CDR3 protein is CASSLAAGVHPNFYNEQFF. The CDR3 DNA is TGTGCCAGCAGCTTAGCAGCGGGGGTGCACCCGAACTTCTACAATGAGCAGTTCTTC.

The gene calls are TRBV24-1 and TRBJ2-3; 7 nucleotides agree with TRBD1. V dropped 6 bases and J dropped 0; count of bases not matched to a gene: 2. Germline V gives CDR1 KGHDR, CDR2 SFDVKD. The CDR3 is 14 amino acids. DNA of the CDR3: TGTGCCACCAGTCCGGGACAGAGCACAGATACGCAGTATTTT. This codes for CATSPGQSTDTQYF.

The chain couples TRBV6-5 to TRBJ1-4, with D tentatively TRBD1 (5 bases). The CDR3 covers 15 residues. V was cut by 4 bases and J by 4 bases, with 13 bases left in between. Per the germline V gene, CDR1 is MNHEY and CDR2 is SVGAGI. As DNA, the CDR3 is TGTGCCAGCAGTTCTCCGGGACGGAGTAATGAAAAACTGTTTTTT. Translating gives CASSSPGRSNEKLFF.

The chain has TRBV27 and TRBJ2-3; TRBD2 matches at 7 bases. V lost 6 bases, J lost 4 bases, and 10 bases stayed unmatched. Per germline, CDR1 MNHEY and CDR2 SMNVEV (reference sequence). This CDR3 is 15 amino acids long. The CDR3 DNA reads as TGTGCCAGCAGCACCTGGACTAGTCATGCAGATACGCAGTATTTT. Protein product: CASSTWTSHADTQYF.

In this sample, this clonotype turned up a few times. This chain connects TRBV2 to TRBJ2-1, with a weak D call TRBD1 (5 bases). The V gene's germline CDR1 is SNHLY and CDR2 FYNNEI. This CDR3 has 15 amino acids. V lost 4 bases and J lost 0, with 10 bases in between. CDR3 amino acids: CASSAGIGSYNEQFF. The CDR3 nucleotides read TGTGCCAGCAGTGCAGGGATCGGCTCCTACAATGAGCAGTTCTTC.

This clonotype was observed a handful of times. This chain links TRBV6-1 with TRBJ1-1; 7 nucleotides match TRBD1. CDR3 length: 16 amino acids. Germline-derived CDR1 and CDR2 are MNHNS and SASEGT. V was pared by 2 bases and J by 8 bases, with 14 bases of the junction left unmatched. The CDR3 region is CASSEYKSNRDREAFF. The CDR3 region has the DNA TGTGCCAGCAGTGAATACAAATCAAACCGGGACAGAGAAGCTTTCTTT.

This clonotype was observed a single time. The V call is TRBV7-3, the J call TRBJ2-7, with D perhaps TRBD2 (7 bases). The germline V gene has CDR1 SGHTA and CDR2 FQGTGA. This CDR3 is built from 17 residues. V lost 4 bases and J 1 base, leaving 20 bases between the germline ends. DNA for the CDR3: TGTGCCAGCAGCTCCCATTCTTGGGGGGGCAAGTCCTACGAGCAGTACGTC. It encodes CASSSHSWGGKSYEQYV.

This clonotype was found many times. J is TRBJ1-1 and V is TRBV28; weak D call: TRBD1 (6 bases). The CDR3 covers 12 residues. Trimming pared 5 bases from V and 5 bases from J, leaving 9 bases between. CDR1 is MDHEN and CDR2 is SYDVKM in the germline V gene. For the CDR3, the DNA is TGTGCCAGCAGTACAGGGTCGACTGAAGCTTTCTTT. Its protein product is CASSTGSTEAFF.

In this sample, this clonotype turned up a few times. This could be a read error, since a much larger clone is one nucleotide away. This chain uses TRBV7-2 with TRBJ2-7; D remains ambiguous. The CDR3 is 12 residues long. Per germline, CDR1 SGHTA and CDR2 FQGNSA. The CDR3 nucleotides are TGTGCCGGCAGCTTCGGACGGACCGAGCAGTACTTC. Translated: CAGSFGRTEQYF.

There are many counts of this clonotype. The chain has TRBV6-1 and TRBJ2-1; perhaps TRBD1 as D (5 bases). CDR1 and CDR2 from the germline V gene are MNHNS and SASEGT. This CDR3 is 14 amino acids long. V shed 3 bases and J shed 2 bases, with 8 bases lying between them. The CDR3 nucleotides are TGTGCCAGCAGTGACAGGGCGACCTACAATGAGCAGTTCTTC. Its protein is CASSDRATYNEQFF.

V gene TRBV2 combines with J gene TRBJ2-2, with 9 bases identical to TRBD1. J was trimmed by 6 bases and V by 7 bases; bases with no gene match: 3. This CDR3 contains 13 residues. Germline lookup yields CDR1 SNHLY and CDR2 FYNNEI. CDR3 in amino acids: CASTGQGPGELFF. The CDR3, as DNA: TGTGCCAGCACCGGACAGGGGCCCGGGGAGCTGTTTTTT.

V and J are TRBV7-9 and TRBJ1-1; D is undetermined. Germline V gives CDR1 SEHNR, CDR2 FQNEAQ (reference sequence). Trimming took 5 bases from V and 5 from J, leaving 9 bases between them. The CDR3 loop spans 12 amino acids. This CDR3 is CASSRVETEAFF. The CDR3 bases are TGTGCCAGCAGCCGGGTGGAGACTGAAGCTTTCTTT. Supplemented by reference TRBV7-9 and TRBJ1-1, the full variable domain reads DTGVSQNPRHKITKRGQNVTFRCDPISEHNRLYWYRQTLGQGPEFLTYFQNEAQLEKSRLLSDRFSAERPKGSFSTLEIQRTEQGDSAMYLCASSRVETEAFFGQGTRLTVV.

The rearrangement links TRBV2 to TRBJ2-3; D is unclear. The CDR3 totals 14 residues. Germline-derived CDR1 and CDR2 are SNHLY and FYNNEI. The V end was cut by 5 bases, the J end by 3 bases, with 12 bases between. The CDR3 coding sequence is TGTGCCAGCAGTTCCCGCTCTTCGACAGATACGCAGTATTTT. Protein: CASSSRSSTDTQYF. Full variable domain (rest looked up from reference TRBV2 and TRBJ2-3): EPEVTQTPSHQVTQMGQEVILRCVPISNHLYFYWYRQILGQKVEFLVSFYNNEISEKSEIFDDQFSVERPDGSNFTLKIRSTKLEDSAMYFCASSSRSSTDTQYFGPGTRLTVL.

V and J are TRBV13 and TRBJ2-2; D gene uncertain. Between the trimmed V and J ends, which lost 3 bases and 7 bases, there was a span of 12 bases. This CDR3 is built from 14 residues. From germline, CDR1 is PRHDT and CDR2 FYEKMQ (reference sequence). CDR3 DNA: TGTGCCAGCAGCTTGGGTTTAGCCGGCGGGGAGCTGTTTTTT. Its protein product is CASSLGLAGGELFF.

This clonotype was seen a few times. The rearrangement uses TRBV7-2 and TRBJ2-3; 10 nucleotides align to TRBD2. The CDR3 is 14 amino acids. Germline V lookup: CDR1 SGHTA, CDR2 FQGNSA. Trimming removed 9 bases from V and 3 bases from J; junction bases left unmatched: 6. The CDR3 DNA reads TGTGCCAGTCCCGAGCGGGGGGGGACAGATACGCAGTATTTT. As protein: CASPERGGTDTQYF.

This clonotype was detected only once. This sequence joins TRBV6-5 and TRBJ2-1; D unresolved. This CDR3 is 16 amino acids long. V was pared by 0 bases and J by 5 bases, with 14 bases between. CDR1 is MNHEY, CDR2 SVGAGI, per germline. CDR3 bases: TGTGCCAGCAGTTACTCACAGTCGGATCTGAACAATGAGCAGTTCTTC. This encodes CASSYSQSDLNNEQFF.

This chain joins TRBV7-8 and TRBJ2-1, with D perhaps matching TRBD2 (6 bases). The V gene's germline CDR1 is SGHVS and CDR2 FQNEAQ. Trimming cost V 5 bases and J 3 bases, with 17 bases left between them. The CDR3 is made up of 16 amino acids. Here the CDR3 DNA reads TGTGCCAGCAGCCCCTTGGAGGGGCTCCTCTACAATGAGCAGTTCTTC. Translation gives CASSPLEGLLYNEQFF.

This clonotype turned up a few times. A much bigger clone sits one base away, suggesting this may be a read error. CDR3 DNA sequence: TGTGCCAGCAGCTTAGAAGGACAGCAGAACACTGAAGCTTTCTTT. Protein sequence: CASSLEGQQNTEAFF. This chain links TRBV7-2 with TRBJ1-1, with D possibly matching TRBD1 (6 bases). Germline lookup yields CDR1 SGHTA and CDR2 FQGNSA. The CDR3 totals 15 residues. Trimming took 1 base from V and 1 from J, leaving 10 bases between them.

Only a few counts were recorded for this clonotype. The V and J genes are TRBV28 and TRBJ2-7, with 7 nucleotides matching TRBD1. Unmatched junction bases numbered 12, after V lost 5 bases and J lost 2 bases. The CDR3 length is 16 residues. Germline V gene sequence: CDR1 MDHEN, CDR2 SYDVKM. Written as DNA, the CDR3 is TGTGCCAGCAGTAGCTACACAGGGGAGATAGCCTACGAGCAGTACGTC. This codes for CASSSYTGEIAYEQYV.

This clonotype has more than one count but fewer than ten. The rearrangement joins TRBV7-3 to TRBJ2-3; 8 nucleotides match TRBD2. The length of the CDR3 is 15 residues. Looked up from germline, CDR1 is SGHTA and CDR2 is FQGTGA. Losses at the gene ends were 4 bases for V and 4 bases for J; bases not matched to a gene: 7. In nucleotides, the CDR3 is TGTGCCAGCAGCTCCACTAGCGGCCCGCCAGATACGCAGTATTTT. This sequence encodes CASSSTSGPPDTQYF.

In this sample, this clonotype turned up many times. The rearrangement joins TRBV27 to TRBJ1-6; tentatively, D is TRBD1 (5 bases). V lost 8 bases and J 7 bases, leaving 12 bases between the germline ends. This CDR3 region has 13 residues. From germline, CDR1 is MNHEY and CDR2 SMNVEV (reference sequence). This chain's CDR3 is CASGVGDNSPLHF. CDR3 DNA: TGTGCCAGCGGGGTTGGGGACAATTCACCCCTCCACTTT.

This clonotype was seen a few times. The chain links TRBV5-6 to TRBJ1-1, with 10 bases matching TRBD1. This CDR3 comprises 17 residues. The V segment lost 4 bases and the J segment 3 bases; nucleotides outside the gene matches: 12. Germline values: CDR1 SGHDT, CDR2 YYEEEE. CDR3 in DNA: TGTGCCAGCAGCAGTTCCGGGACAGGGGAGATGGACACTGAAGCTTTCTTT. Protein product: CASSSSGTGEMDTEAFF.

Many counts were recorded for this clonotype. The CDR3 here is CASSLRSGGTGELFF. The CDR3 DNA is TGTGCCAGCAGCTTGAGAAGCGGGGGCACCGGGGAGCTGTTTTTT. The chain uses TRBV7-8 and TRBJ2-2, with 8 bases matching TRBD2. The CDR3 length is 15 residues. CDR1 is SGHVS and CDR2 is FQNEAQ in the germline V gene. The trim removed 3 bases at V and 4 bases at J, leaving 4 bases unmatched.

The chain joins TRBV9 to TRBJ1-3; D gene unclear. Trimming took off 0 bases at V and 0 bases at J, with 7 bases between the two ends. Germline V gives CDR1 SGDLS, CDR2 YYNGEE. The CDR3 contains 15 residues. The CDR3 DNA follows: TGTGCCAGCAGCGTAGGGAGCTCCTCTGGAAACACCATATATTTT. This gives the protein CASSVGSSSGNTIYF.

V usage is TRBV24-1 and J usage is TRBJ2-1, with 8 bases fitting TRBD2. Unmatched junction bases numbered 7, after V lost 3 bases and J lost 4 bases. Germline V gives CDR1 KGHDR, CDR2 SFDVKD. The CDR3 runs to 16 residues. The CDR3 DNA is TGTGCCACCAGTGATCGCGGGGGGCCGGGTTACAATGAGCAGTTCTTC. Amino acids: CATSDRGGPGYNEQFF.

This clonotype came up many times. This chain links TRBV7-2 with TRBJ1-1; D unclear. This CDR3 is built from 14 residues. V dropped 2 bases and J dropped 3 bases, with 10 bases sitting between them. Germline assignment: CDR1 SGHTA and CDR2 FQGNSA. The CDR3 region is CASSLLETYTEAFF. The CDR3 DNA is TGTGCCAGCAGCTTACTCGAGACCTACACTGAAGCTTTCTTT.